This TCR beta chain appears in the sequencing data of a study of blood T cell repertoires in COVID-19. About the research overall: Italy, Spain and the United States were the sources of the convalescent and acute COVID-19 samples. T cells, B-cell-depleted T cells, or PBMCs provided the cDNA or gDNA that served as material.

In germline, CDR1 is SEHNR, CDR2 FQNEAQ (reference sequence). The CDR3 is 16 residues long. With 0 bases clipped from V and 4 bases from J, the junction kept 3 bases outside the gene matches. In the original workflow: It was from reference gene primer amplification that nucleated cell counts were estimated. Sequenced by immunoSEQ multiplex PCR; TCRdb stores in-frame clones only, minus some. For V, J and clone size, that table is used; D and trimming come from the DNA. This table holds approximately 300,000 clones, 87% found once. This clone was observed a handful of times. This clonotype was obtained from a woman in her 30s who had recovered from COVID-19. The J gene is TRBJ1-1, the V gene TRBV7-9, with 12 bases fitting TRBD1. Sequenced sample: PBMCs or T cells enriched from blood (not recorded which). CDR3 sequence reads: CASSLAGTGGGTEAFF. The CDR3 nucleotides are TGTGCCAGCAGCTTAGCCGGGACAGGGGGCGGCACTGAAGCTTTCTTT. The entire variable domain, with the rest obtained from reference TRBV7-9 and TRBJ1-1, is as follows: DTGVSQNPRHKITKRGQNVTFRCDPISEHNRLYWYRQTLGQGPEFLTYFQNEAQLEKSRLLSDRFSAERPKGSFSTLEIQRTEQGDSAMYLCASSLAGTGGGTEAFFGQGTRLTVV.